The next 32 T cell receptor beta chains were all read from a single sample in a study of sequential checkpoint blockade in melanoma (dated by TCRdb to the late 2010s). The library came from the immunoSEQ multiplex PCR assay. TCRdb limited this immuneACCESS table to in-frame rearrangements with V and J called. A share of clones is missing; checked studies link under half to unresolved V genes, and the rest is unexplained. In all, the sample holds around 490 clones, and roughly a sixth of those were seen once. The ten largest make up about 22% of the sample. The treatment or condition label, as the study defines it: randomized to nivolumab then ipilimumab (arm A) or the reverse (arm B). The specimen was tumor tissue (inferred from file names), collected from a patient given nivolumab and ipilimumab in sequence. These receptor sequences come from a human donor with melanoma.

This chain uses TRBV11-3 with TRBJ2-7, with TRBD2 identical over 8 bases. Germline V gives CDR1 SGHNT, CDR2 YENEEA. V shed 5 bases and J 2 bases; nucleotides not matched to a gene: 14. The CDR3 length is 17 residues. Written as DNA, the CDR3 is TGTGCCAGCAGCGCCCCCGCGGTTGGGACTAGACCCTACGAGCAGTACTTC. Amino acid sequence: CASSAPAVGTRPYEQYF.

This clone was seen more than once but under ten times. The CDR3 DNA follows: TGTGCCAGCAGTTATGACAGGGGACCCCTCTATGGCTACACCTTC. This translates into CASSYDRGPLYGYTF. The chain couples TRBV6-8 to TRBJ1-2; 8 nucleotides agree with TRBD1. The CDR3 is 15 amino acids. The germline V gene encodes CDR1 MNHGY and CDR2 SAAAGT. The ends lost 3 bases at V and 4 bases at J; junction bases unmatched: 7.

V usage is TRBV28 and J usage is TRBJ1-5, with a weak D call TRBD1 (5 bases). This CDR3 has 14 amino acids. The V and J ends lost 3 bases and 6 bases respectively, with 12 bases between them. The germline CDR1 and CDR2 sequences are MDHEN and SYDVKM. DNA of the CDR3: TGTGCCAGCAGTTTTTTGGGGCTTGGTCAGCCCCAGCATTTT. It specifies CASSFLGLGQPQHF.

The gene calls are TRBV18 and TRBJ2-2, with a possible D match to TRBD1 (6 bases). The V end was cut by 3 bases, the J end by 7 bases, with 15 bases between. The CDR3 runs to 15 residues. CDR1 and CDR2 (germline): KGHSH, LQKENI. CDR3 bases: TGTGCCAGCTCACCCCGGGACACTCCGGGCGGGGAGCTGTTTTTT. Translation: CASSPRDTPGGELFF.

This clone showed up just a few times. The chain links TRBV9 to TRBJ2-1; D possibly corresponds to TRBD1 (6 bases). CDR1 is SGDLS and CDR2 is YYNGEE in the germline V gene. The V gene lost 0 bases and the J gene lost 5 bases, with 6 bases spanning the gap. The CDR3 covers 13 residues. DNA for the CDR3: TGTGCCAGCAGCGTAGCAGGGGACAATGAGCAGTTCTTC. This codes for CASSVAGDNEQFF.

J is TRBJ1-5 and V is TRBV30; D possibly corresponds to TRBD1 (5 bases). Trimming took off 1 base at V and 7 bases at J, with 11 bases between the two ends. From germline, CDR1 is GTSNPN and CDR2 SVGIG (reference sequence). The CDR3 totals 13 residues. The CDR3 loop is CAWSAGTGQPQHF. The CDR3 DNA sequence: TGTGCCTGGAGTGCTGGGACGGGCCAGCCCCAGCATTTT.

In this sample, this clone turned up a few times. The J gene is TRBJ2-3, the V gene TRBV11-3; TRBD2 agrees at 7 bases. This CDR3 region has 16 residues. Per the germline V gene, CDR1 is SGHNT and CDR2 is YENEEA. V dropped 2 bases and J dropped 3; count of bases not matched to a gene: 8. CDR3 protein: CASSLYGGGITDTQYF. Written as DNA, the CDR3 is TGTGCCAGCAGCTTATATGGGGGAGGGATAACAGATACGCAGTATTTT.

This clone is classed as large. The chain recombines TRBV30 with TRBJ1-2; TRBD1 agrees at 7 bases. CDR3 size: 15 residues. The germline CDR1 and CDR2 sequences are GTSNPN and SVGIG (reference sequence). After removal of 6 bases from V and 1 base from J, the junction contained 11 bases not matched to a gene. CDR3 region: CACRDGRGVNYGYTF. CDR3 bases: TGTGCCTGCAGGGATGGCAGGGGGGTTAACTATGGCTACACCTTC.

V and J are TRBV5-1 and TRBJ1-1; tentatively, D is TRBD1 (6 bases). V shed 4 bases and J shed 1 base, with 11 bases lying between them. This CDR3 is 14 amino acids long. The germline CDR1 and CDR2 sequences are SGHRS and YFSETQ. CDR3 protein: CASSPSGANTEAFF. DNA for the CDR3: TGCGCCAGCAGCCCCTCGGGGGCGAACACTGAAGCTTTCTTT.

CDR3 sequence (DNA): TGTGCCACCAGCAGACCCTCGAGCGCTACTGAGCAGTTCTTC. This translates into CATSRPSSATEQFF. J is TRBJ2-1 and V is TRBV15; D gene ambiguous. V was trimmed by 2 bases and J by 9 bases, leaving 14 bases between them. The CDR3 runs to 14 residues. Germline V gives CDR1 LNHNV, CDR2 YYDKDF (reference sequence).

CDR3 region: CASSRLAALDEQYF. DNA for the CDR3: TGTGCCAGCTCGCGTCTAGCGGCGCTCGACGAGCAGTACTTC. The chain links TRBV18 to TRBJ2-7, with 7 nucleotides matching TRBD2. This CDR3 contains 14 residues. Looked up from germline, CDR1 is KGHSH and CDR2 is LQKENI. J lost 5 bases, V lost 6 bases, and 10 bases had no gene match.

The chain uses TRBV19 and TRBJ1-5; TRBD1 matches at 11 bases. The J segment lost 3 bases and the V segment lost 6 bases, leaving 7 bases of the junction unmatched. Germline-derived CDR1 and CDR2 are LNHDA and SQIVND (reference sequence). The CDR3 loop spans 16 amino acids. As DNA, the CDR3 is TGTGCCAGTAGCAGGACAGGGGGCGCCTCCAATCAGCCCCAGCATTTT. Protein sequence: CASSRTGGASNQPQHF. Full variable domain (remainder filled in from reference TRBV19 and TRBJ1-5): DGGITQSPKYLFRKEGQNVTLSCEQNLNHDAMYWYRQDPGQGLRLIYYSQIVNDFQKGDIAEGYSVSREKKESFPLTVTSAQKNPTAFYLCASSRTGGASNQPQHFGDGTRLSIL.

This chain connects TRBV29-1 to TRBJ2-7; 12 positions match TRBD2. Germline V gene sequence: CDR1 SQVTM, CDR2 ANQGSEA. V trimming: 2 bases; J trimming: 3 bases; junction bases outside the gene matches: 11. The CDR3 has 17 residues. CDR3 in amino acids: CSVEPTGTSGLRYEQYF. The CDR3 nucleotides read TGCAGCGTTGAACCCACCGGGACTAGCGGGCTCCGCTACGAGCAGTACTTC.

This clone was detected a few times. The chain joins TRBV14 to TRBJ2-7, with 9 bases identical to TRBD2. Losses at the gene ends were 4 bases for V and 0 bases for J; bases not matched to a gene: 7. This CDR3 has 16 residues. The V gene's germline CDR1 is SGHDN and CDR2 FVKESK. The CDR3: CASSPAWGLASYEQYF. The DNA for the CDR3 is TGTGCCAGCAGCCCAGCGTGGGGACTAGCCTCCTACGAGCAGTACTTC.

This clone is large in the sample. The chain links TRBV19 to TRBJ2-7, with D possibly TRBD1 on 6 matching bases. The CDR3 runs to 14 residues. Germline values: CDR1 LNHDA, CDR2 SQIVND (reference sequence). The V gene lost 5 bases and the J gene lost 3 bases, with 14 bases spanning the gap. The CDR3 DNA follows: TGTGCCAGTAGTCTCTCACAGGGTGGCTACGAGCAGTACTTC. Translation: CASSLSQGGYEQYF.

CDR3 loop: CASSQEGQGGYGYTF. The CDR3 DNA reads TGTGCCAGCAGCCAAGAGGGACAGGGGGGATATGGCTACACCTTC. The rearrangement uses TRBV14 and TRBJ1-2; the match to TRBD1 covers 11 bases. The CDR3 runs to 15 residues. The germline V gene has CDR1 SGHDN and CDR2 FVKESK. With 0 bases clipped from V and 5 bases from J, the junction kept 2 bases outside the gene matches.

CDR3 protein: CASSDGRSMGTGELFF. The CDR3, as DNA: TGTGCCAGCAGTGACGGACGGAGTATGGGAACCGGGGAGCTGTTTTTT. This sequence joins TRBV6-8 and TRBJ2-2; D is uncertain. The V gene's germline CDR1 is MNHGY and CDR2 SAAAGT. The CDR3 has 16 residues. Trimming pared 5 bases from V and 5 bases from J, leaving 18 bases between.

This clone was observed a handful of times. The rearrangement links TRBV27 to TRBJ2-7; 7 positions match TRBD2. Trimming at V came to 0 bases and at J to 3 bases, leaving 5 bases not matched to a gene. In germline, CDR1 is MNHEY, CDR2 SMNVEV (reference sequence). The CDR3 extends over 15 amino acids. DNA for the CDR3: TGTGCCAGCAGTTTATCCCCTACGGGGGGCTACGAGCAGTACTTC. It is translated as CASSLSPTGGYEQYF.

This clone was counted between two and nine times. The CDR3 spells CASTHFTDTQYF. The CDR3 DNA sequence: TGTGCCAGCACCCACTTCACAGATACGCAGTATTTT. The chain links TRBV6-8 to TRBJ2-3; no clear D gene. With 7 bases removed from V and 2 bases from J, the gap between germline ends came to 7 bases. The CDR3 loop spans 12 amino acids. Germline CDR1 is MNHGY and CDR2 is SAAAGT.

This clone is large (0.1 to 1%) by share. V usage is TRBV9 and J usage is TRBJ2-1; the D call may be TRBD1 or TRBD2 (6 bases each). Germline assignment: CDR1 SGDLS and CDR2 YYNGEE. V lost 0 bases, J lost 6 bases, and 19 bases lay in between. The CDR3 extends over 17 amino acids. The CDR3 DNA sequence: TGTGCCAGCAGCGTAGCTTCCGGGGGCCTCTGGGGCAATGAGCAGTTCTTC. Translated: CASSVASGGLWGNEQFF.

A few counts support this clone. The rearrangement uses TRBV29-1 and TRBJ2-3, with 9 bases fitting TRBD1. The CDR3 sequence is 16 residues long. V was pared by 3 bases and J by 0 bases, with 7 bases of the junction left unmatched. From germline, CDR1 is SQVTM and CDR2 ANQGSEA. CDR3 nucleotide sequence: TGCAGCGTTGACGGGACAGGGAGTTGGAGCACAGATACGCAGTATTTT. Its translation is CSVDGTGSWSTDTQYF.

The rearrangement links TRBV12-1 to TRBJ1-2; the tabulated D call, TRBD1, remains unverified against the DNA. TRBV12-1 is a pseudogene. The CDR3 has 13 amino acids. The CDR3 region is CASSPQFSYGYTF. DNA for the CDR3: TGTGCCAGCAGCCCCCAGTTCAGCTATGGCTACACCTTC.

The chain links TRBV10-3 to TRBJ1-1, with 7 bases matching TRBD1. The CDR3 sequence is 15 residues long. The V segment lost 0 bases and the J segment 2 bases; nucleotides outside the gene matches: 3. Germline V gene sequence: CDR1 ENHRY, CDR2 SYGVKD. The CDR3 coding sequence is TGTGCCATCAGTGAGTCGGGACAGACAAACACTGAAGCTTTCTTT. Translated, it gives CAISESGQTNTEAFF.

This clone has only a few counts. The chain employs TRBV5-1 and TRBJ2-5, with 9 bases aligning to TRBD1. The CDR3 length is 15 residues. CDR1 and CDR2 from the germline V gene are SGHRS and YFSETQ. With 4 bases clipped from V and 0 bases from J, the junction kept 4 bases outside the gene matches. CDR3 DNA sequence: TGCGCCAGCAGCCCGGGACAGGGATACCAAGAGACCCAGTACTTC. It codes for CASSPGQGYQETQYF.

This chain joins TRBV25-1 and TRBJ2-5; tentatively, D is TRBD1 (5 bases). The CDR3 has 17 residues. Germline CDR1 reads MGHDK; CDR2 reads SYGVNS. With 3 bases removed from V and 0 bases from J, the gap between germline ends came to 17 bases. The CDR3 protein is CASSDPRQGAYQETQYF. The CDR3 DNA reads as TGTGCCAGCAGTGATCCCAGACAAGGGGCGTACCAAGAGACCCAGTACTTC.

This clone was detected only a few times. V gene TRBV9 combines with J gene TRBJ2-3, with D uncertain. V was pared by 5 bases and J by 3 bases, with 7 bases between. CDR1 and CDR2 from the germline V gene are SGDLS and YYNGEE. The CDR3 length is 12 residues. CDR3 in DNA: TGTGCCAGCAGTACGACTACAGATACGCAGTATTTT. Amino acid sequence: CASSTTTDTQYF.

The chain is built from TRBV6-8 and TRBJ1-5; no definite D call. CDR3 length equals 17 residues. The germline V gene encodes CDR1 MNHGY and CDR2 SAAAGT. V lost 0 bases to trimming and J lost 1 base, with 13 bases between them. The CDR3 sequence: CASSYSEGRRSNQPQHF. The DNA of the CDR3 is TGTGCCAGCAGTTACTCGGAAGGGAGAAGGAGCAATCAGCCCCAGCATTTT.

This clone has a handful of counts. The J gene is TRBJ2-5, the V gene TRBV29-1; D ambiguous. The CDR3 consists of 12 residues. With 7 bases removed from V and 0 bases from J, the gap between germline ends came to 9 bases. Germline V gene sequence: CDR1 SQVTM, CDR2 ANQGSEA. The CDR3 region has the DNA TGCAGCGCCTCGCTAAACCAAGAGACCCAGTACTTC. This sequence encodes CSASLNQETQYF. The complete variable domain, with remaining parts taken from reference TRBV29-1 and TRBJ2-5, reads SAVISQKPSRDICQRGTSLTIQCQVDSQVTMMFWYRQQPGQSLTLIATANQGSEATYESGFVIDKFPISRPNLTFSTLTVSNMSPEDSSIYLCSASLNQETQYFGPGTRLLVL.

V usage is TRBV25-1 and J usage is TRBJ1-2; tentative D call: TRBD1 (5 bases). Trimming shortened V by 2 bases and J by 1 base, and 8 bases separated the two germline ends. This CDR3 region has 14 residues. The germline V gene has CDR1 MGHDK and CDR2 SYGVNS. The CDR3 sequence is CASSEEGINYGYTF. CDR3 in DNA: TGTGCCAGCAGTGAAGAGGGGATTAACTATGGCTACACCTTC.

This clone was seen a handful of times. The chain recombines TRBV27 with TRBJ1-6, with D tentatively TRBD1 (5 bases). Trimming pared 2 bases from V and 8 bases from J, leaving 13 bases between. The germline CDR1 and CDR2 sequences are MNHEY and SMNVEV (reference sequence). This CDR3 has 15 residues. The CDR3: CASSLQQGGYSPLHF. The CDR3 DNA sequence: TGTGCCAGCAGTTTACAGCAGGGCGGGTATTCACCCCTCCACTTT.

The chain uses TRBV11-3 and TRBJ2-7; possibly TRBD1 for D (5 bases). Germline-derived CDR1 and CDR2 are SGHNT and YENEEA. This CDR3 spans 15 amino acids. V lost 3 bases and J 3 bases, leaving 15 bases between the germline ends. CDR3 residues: CASSLGREVNYEQYF. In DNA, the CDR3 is TGTGCCAGCAGCTTGGGCAGGGAAGTTAACTACGAGCAGTACTTC.

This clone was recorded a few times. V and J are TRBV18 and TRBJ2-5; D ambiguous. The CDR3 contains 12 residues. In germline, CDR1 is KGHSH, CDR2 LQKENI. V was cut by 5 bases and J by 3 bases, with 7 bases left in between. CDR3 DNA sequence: TGTGCCAGCTCAGAGACCAAAGAGACCCAGTACTTC. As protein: CASSETKETQYF.